The next 18 T cell receptor beta chains were all read from a single sample in a study of human thymus T cells. The method was immunoSEQ multiplex PCR; TCRdb's version includes in-frame clones alone and lacks a portion of them. In the table there are tens of thousands of clones, 90% to 95% of which are singletons. Sample: blood. The receptors stem from a boy in the first two years of life with a congenital heart defect but otherwise immunologically healthy.

The chain carries TRBV11-3 and TRBJ2-3, with D maybe TRBD2 (6 bases). Germline values: CDR1 SGHNT, CDR2 YENEEA. The V end lost 0 bases, the J end lost 7 bases, and 17 bases lay between the germline ends. CDR3 length equals 16 residues. The CDR3 sequence: CASSLDRHGGGYTQYF. Here the CDR3 DNA reads TGTGCCAGCAGCTTAGATCGACACGGTGGAGGGTATACGCAGTATTTT.

The chain links TRBV28 to TRBJ2-5; either TRBD1 or TRBD2 may fit D (6 bases each). CDR3 size: 16 residues. CDR1 is MDHEN, CDR2 SYDVKM, per germline. The V and J ends lost 1 base and 5 bases respectively, with 17 bases between them. CDR3 DNA: TGTGCCAGCAGTTTATTAGGGGGGCGCGCTTCCGAGACCCAGTACTTC. Protein sequence: CASSLLGGRASETQYF.

This clone appeared a single time. At the DNA level, this CDR3 is encoded by other sequences in the same sample as well. The J gene is TRBJ2-7, the V gene TRBV19, with D tentatively TRBD2 (6 bases). V was clipped by 3 bases and J by 4 bases, with 7 bases between them. The germline gives CDR1 LNHDA, CDR2 SQIVND (reference sequence). The CDR3 has 12 amino acids. The CDR3: CASSIGGYEQYF. The CDR3 DNA sequence: TGTGCCAGTAGTATCGGGGGATACGAGCAGTACTTC.

The chain recombines TRBV4-2 with TRBJ2-3, with D unclear. Germline values: CDR1 LGHNA, CDR2 YNFKEQ. The germline V and J ends were trimmed by 0 bases and 2 bases, with 9 bases remaining between them. The CDR3 spans 15 residues. CDR3 in DNA: TGTGCCAGCAGCCAAGAAGGAGTCTCCACAGATACGCAGTATTTT. Translating it yields CASSQEGVSTDTQYF.

The V and J genes are TRBV11-2 and TRBJ2-1; the D gene is possibly TRBD2 (5 bases). CDR3 length: 16 amino acids. Germline CDR1 reads SGHAT; CDR2 reads FQNNGV. V was shortened by 5 bases and J by 0 bases, with 14 bases between the two germline ends. The CDR3 coding sequence is TGTGCCAGCAGCCCCCGCGGACTGAGCTCCTACAATGAGCAGTTCTTC. This encodes CASSPRGLSSYNEQFF.

V is TRBV10-3 and J is TRBJ2-3; D might be TRBD2 (5 bases). V was clipped by 2 bases and J by 3 bases, with 18 bases between them. The germline CDR1 and CDR2 sequences are ENHRY and SYGVKD. This CDR3 is 17 amino acids long. CDR3: CAISERSADRTTDTQYF. CDR3 bases: TGTGCCATCAGTGAGAGATCAGCGGACCGGACTACAGATACGCAGTATTTT.

The rearrangement links TRBV28 to TRBJ2-7; 10 bases line up with TRBD2. In germline, CDR1 is MDHEN, CDR2 SYDVKM. CDR3 length equals 15 residues. V lost 3 bases and J lost 2; bases outside the gene matches: 4. CDR3 protein: CASSLPSGSPYEQYF. CDR3 DNA sequence: TGTGCCAGCAGTTTGCCTAGCGGGAGCCCCTACGAGCAGTACTTC.

This clone occurred once. This chain connects TRBV10-3 to TRBJ2-1; 7 bases fit TRBD2. There are 18 residues in the CDR3. The ends lost 0 bases at V and 0 bases at J; junction bases unmatched: 8. The germline V gene has CDR1 ENHRY and CDR2 SYGVKD. Here the CDR3 reads CAISESRASGSSYNEQFF. As DNA, the CDR3 is TGTGCCATCAGTGAGTCGAGGGCTAGCGGTAGCTCCTACAATGAGCAGTTCTTC.

The chain couples TRBV9 to TRBJ2-3; the D gene could be TRBD1 or TRBD2 (5 bases each). The CDR3 is made up of 14 amino acids. V was pared by 4 bases and J by 1 base, with 10 bases between. Germline CDR1 SGDLS, CDR2 YYNGEE. The CDR3 bases are TGTGCCAGCAGCCCAAGAGGGGGCACAGATACGCAGTATTTT. Its protein product is CASSPRGGTDTQYF.

The chain recombines TRBV10-3 with TRBJ2-3; TRBD2 aligns across 7 bases. V lost 4 bases, J lost 2 bases, and 9 bases stayed unmatched. CDR1 ENHRY and CDR2 SYGVKD come from the germline V gene. The CDR3 sequence is 16 residues long. CDR3 DNA: TGTGCCATCAGTGTAACGGGAGGCCCAGACACAGATACGCAGTATTTT. Translated: CAISVTGGPDTDTQYF.

This clone was observed once. The chain uses TRBV2 and TRBJ1-2; D unclear. CDR1 and CDR2 from the germline V gene are SNHLY and FYNNEI. The CDR3 sequence is 13 residues long. Trimming cost V 0 bases and J 4 bases, with 6 bases left between them. The CDR3: CASSEARAYGYTF. The CDR3 DNA is TGTGCCAGCAGTGAAGCGAGGGCCTATGGCTACACCTTC. The variable domain in full, completed from reference TRBV2 and TRBJ1-2, reads EPEVTQTPSHQVTQMGQEVILRCVPISNHLYFYWYRQILGQKVEFLVSFYNNEISEKSEIFDDQFSVERPDGSNFTLKIRSTKLEDSAMYFCASSEARAYGYTFGSGTRLTVV.

The genes are TRBV7-2 and TRBJ2-1; D gene unclear. The CDR3 is 13 residues long. V lost 8 bases to trimming and J lost 1 base, with 9 bases between them. The germline V gene has CDR1 SGHTA and CDR2 FQGNSA. This CDR3 reads CASAVTSYNEQFF. The CDR3 nucleotides read TGTGCCAGCGCTGTGACATCCTACAATGAGCAGTTCTTC.

The genes are TRBV7-6 and TRBJ1-2, with 9 bases matching TRBD1. Germline CDR1 reads SGHVS; CDR2 reads FNYEAQ. CDR3 length equals 14 residues. The junction had 9 bases not matched to a gene; V was cut back by 5 bases and J by 8 bases. DNA for the CDR3: TGTGCCAGCAGCGCATCGACAGGGGGAGGAGGCTACACCTTC. Protein: CASSASTGGGGYTF. Combining the CDR3 with reference TRBV7-6 and TRBJ1-2 gives the whole variable domain GAGVSQSPRYKVTKRGQDVALRCDPISGHVSLYWYRQALGQGPEFLTYFNYEAQQDKSGLPNDRFSAERPEGSISTLTIQRTEQRDSAMYRCASSASTGGGGYTFGSGTRLTVV.

V usage is TRBV28 and J usage is TRBJ2-1; D may be TRBD1 (5 bases). This CDR3 spans 17 amino acids. Trimming removed 4 bases at V and 4 bases at J, with 20 bases between. Per the germline V gene, CDR1 is MDHEN and CDR2 is SYDVKM. CDR3 in amino acids: CASSSTGSGPRYNEQFF. CDR3 nucleotides: TGTGCCAGCAGTTCCACAGGATCGGGCCCTAGGTACAATGAGCAGTTCTTC.

The chain combines TRBV19 with TRBJ2-2, with 8 bases identical to TRBD2. V was pared by 2 bases and J by 4 bases, with 9 bases of the junction left unmatched. Germline loops: CDR1 LNHDA, CDR2 SQIVND (reference sequence). CDR3 length: 17 residues. The CDR3 nucleotides are TGTGCCAGTAGTATATCCGGGAGGGCCAGAGTCACCGGGGAGCTGTTTTTT. This gives the protein CASSISGRARVTGELFF.

The chain has TRBV6-1 and TRBJ1-3, with D hard to call. CDR1 MNHNS and CDR2 SASEGT come from the germline V gene. This CDR3 spans 13 amino acids. The ends were cut back, 9 bases at V and 4 bases at J, with 13 bases in the middle. This CDR3 is CASSPPGGNTIYF. CDR3 sequence (DNA): TGTGCCAGTTCTCCTCCGGGAGGAAACACCATATATTTT.

This clone was found once. The chain couples TRBV28 to TRBJ1-1; tentative D call: TRBD1 (5 bases). CDR1 is MDHEN and CDR2 is SYDVKM in the germline V gene. Trimming left V 2 bases short and J 6 bases short, with 7 bases between. The CDR3 loop spans 12 amino acids. The CDR3: CASSLPTAEAFF. The CDR3 DNA sequence: TGTGCCAGCAGTTTACCGACAGCTGAAGCTTTCTTT.

The chain couples TRBV19 to TRBJ1-2; TRBD1 is a possible D gene (6 bases). V was shortened by 8 bases and J by 3 bases, with 19 bases between the two germline ends. The CDR3 is 15 amino acids. Germline CDR1 is LNHDA and CDR2 is SQIVND (reference sequence). CDR3 bases: TGTGCCAGTCGGAAGGGGCAGGGGTCCTACTATGGCTACACCTTC. Translated: CASRKGQGSYYGYTF.